This is a list of T cell receptor beta chains from one sample in a study of T cell responses to AZD1222 COVID-19 vaccine. Sequenced by immunoSEQ multiplex PCR; TCRdb stores in-frame clones only, minus some. The sample yields roughly 140,000 clones, 70% to 90% seen once. Source: peripheral blood, taken after recovery from COVID-19. These receptors all come from an adult who had recovered from COVID-19. CDR3s include the opening cysteine and the closing phenylalanine or tryptophan. Each record gives: D gene, CDR3 length, V gene, J gene, clone size, CDR3 DNA, CDR3 protein. D genes are given only for firm matches. Size is stated for part of the rows, as once, few or many counts, or as a class when the clone is expanded.

.,14,TRBV5-4,TRBJ2-7,.,TGTGCCAGCAGCCCTATTCTAGAGGGCTACGAGCAGTACTTC,CASSPILEGYEQYF
.,14,TRBV5-1,TRBJ2-2,few,TGCGCCAGCAGCTTGGGAGGGAACACCGGGGAGCTGTTTTTT,CASSLGGNTGELFF
.,11,TRBV12-3/TRBV12-4,TRBJ2-7,.,TGTGCCAGTGGACAGTACTACGAGCAGTACTTC,CASGQYYEQYF
.,13,TRBV2,TRBJ1-5,.,TGTGCCAGCAGTCGGAATAGCAATCAGCCCCAGCATTTT,CASSRNSNQPQHF
TRBD1,15,TRBV9,TRBJ2-1,.,TGTGCCAGCAGCGTGGGACAGGGGGTGGGCAATGAGCAGTTCTTC,CASSVGQGVGNEQFF
.,15,TRBV15,TRBJ1-5,once,TGTGCCACCAGCAGAGATAACCCCCTCCGTCAGCCCCAGCATTTT,CATSRDNPLRQPQHF
.,16,TRBV15,TRBJ2-3,.,TGTGCCACCAGCAGAGACGGGGGGTCAGGGGGCAATACGCAGTATTTT,CATSRDGGSGGNTQYF
.,11,TRBV6-5,TRBJ1-4,.,TGTGCCAGCAGGGATAATGAAAAACTGTTTTTT,CASRDNEKLFF
.,13,TRBV6-5,TRBJ1-2,.,TGTGCCAGCAGTTTTTTAGGAGGCTATGGCTACACCTTC,CASSFLGGYGYTF
.,15,TRBV10-3,TRBJ1-4,few,TGTGCCATCAGTGAGTCGGACTGGAGAGATGAAAAACTGTTTTTT,CAISESDWRDEKLFF